The 17 T cell receptor beta chains below were found in one sample sequenced in a study of T cell repertoires in cytomegalovirus infection. TCRdb re-analysed the reads in MiXCR, keeping a single row per CDR3 protein. The repertoire holds under 600,000 distinct CDR3 sequences, 15% to 20% seen once, with roughly 25% in the top ten. Source material: CD8+ T cells from PBMCs. The receptors originated from a human donor in good health (CMV status not recorded). Some clones in this sample may be carry-over from other donors' samples.

In the case of this clonotype: One end of the junction fails to match germline, which may point to a read error. The V and J genes are TRBV6-1 and TRBJ1-2; D is uncertain. The CDR3 covers 10 residues. CDR1 and CDR2 (germline): MNHNS, SASEGT. The DNA for the CDR3 is TGTGACAGCAGAGGTATCGGCTACACCTTC. This encodes CDSRGIGYTF.

Turning to this clonotype: Mismatch with germline at one junction end may stem from a read error. CDR3 loop: CASSIKVAGGVQLAAQDF. CDR3 sequence (DNA): TGTGCCAGTAGTATTAAGGTAGCGGGAGGCGTGCAATTGGCGGCCCAGGACTTC. This chain uses TRBV19 with TRBJ2-5; 10 nucleotides match TRBD2. The CDR3 totals 18 residues. Germline V CDR1 and CDR2: LNHDA, SQIVND (reference sequence).

The sample holds many counts of this clonotype. The chain carries TRBV5-4 and TRBJ2-7, with D hard to call. The CDR3 has 12 residues. CDR1 and CDR2 from the germline V gene are SGHNT and YYREEE (reference sequence). The CDR3 protein is CVYSSLSYEQYF. CDR3 coding DNA: TGTGTCTATAGCAGTTTATCCTACGAGCAGTACTTC.

This clonotype has just a few counts. The chain employs TRBV4-1 and TRBJ2-1, with 9 nucleotides matching TRBD2. The CDR3 contains 15 residues. The V gene's germline CDR1 is MGHRA and CDR2 YSYEKL. V shed 6 bases and J 7 bases; nucleotides not matched to a gene: 10. CDR3 DNA sequence: TGCGCCAGCAGACCCAGCGGGAGGATGGAGAATGAGCAGTTCTTC. The encoded protein is CASRPSGRMENEQFF.

This clonotype showed up many times. This chain links TRBV6-1 with TRBJ2-2; D is unclear. Trimming took 5 bases from V and 8 from J, leaving 9 bases between them. CDR1 and CDR2 (germline): MNHNS, SASEGT. The CDR3 totals 12 residues. The CDR3 spells CASSPSRGELFF. CDR3 nucleotides: TGTGCCAGCAGTCCCTCCAGGGGGGAGCTGTTTTTT.

This clonotype appeared many times. The CDR3 is CASSFGSDTQYF. CDR3 coding DNA: TGTGCCAGCAGTTTCGGTTCAGATACGCAGTATTTT. This chain links TRBV6-2 or TRBV6-3 with TRBJ2-3; D unresolved. The CDR3 is 12 residues long. Trimming took 4 bases from V and 4 from J, leaving 6 bases between them. Germline V CDR1 and CDR2: MNHEY, SVGEGT.

In its sample, this clonotype was seen a few times. CDR3 region: CASSYSRGPTIYEQYF. The CDR3 bases are TGTGCCAGCAGTTACTCCAGGGGCCCTACCATCTACGAGCAGTACTTC. V is TRBV6-5 and J is TRBJ2-7, with D possibly matching TRBD1 (6 bases). CDR1 and CDR2 from the germline V gene are MNHEY and SVGAGI. V lost 0 bases and J 3 bases, leaving 15 bases between the germline ends. This CDR3 region has 16 residues.

Many counts were recorded for this clonotype. The V and J genes are TRBV11-2 and TRBJ2-1; D remains ambiguous. This CDR3 contains 11 residues. Between the trimmed V and J ends, which lost 7 bases and 8 bases, there was a span of 9 bases. In germline, CDR1 is SGHAT, CDR2 FQNNGV. Here the CDR3 reads CASMVGDEQFF. In DNA, the CDR3 is TGTGCCAGCATGGTCGGAGATGAGCAGTTCTTC.

This clonotype was picked up many times. The V gene is TRBV7-6, the J gene TRBJ2-1, with 8 bases fitting TRBD1. Germline-derived CDR1 and CDR2 are SGHVS and FNYEAQ. V dropped 5 bases and J dropped 2; count of bases not matched to a gene: 2. The CDR3 length is 14 residues. The CDR3 nucleotides read TGTGCCAGCAGCCCGACAGGGGCCTACAATGAGCAGTTCTTC. This gives the protein CASSPTGAYNEQFF.

As concerns this clonotype: Because it lacks the conserved phenylalanine or tryptophan at the end, this CDR3 is likely a read error. The genes are TRBV7-8 and TRBJ2-5; the D is unclear. The germline V gene has CDR1 SGHVS and CDR2 FQNEAQ. The germline V and J ends were trimmed by 2 bases and 2 bases, with 6 bases remaining between them. The CDR3 length is 13 residues. The CDR3 DNA is TGTGCCAGCAGCTTAAACCTACAAGAGACCCAGTACCTA. It encodes CASSLNLQETQYL.

This clonotype has a count of ten or more. The gene calls are TRBV7-8 and TRBJ2-3; no reliable D call. CDR1 and CDR2 (germline): SGHVS, FQNEAQ. V lost 2 bases, J lost 4 bases, and 4 bases lay in between. CDR3 length: 12 residues. The CDR3 sequence: CASSLISDTQYF. CDR3 nucleotides: TGTGCCAGCAGCTTAATATCAGATACGCAGTATTTT.

The chain couples TRBV30 to TRBJ2-7, with TRBD1 as a possible D gene (6 bases). Per the germline V gene, CDR1 is GTSNPN and CDR2 is SVGIG (reference sequence). This CDR3 spans 15 amino acids. The V and J ends lost 4 bases and 0 bases respectively, with 16 bases between them. CDR3 residues: CAWKVGQPISYEQYF. The CDR3 bases are TGTGCCTGGAAGGTGGGACAACCGATCTCCTACGAGCAGTACTTC. Full variable domain (missing parts from reference TRBV30 and TRBJ2-7): SQTIHQWPATLVQPVGSPLSLECTVEGTSNPNLYWYRQAAGRGLQLLFYSVGIGQISSEVPQNLSASRPQDRQFILSSKKLLLSDSGFYLCAWKVGQPISYEQYFGPGTRLTVT.

With regard to this clonotype: This may stem from a read error, because a much larger clone lies one nucleotide away. The chain carries TRBV19 and TRBJ1-6; D is uncertain. The CDR3 runs 17 residues. Germline assignment: CDR1 LNHDA and CDR2 SQIVND (reference sequence). The CDR3 is CASSMNTVWTYNSHLHF. CDR3 nucleotides: TGTGCCAGTAGTATGAACACAGTGTGGACCTATAATTCACACCTCCACTTT.

V and J are TRBV19 and TRBJ1-4; possibly TRBD1 for D (6 bases). The CDR3 totals 13 residues. Germline CDR1 reads LNHDA; CDR2 reads SQIVND (reference sequence). Trimming pared 3 bases from V and 10 bases from J, leaving 12 bases between. CDR3 amino acids: CASSIGGPGKLFF. The CDR3 nucleotides read TGTGCCAGTAGTATCGGGGGGCCGGGAAAACTGTTTTTT.

This clonotype was detected only a few times. The chain uses TRBV10-2 and TRBJ2-7; 7 bases line up with TRBD1. CDR1 and CDR2 (germline): WSHSY, SAAADI. With V trimmed by 7 bases and J by 3 bases, 6 bases remained unmatched. The CDR3 extends over 13 amino acids. The CDR3 sequence is CASTSGTDYEQYF. In DNA, the CDR3 is TGCGCCAGCACCTCCGGGACAGACTACGAGCAGTACTTC.

V and J are TRBV20-1 and TRBJ1-1; 7 bases line up with TRBD1. Germline V gene lookup returns CDR1 DFQATT and CDR2 SNEGSKA (reference sequence). The CDR3 length is 15 residues. V shed 7 bases and J 0 bases; nucleotides not matched to a gene: 11. CDR3 in amino acids: CSVKGDSQMNTEAFF. In DNA form, the CDR3 reads TGCAGTGTTAAAGGGGACAGCCAAATGAACACTGAAGCTTTCTTT.

This sequence joins TRBV4-1 and TRBJ2-3; 12 bases fit TRBD2. This CDR3 is 21 amino acids long. V shed 1 base, J shed 0 bases, and the junction held 14 bases outside the gene matches. Germline CDR1 reads MGHRA; CDR2 reads YSYEKL. CDR3 protein: CASSQGLPGQGTSGSTDTQYF. The DNA for the CDR3 is TGCGCCAGCAGCCAAGGACTACCGGGACAGGGGACTAGCGGGAGCACAGATACGCAGTATTTT.